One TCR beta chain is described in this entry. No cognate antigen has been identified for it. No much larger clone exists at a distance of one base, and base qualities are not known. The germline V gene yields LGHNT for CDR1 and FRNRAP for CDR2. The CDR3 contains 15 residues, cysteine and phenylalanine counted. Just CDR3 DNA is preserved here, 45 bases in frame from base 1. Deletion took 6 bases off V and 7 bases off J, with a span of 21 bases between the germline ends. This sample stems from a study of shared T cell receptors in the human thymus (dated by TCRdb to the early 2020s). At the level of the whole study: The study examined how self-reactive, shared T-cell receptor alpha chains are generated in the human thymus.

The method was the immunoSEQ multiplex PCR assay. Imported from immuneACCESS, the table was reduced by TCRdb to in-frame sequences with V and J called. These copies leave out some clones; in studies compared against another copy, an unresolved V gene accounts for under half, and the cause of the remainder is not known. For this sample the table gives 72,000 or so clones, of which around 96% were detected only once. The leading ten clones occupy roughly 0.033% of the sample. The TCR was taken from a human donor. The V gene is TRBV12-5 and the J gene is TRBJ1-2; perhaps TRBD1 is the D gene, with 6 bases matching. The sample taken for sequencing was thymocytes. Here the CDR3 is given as CASGVYGTPLGGYTF. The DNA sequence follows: TGTGCTAGTGGCGTATATGGGACACCGTTGGGTGGCTACACCTTC.